This TCR beta chain derives from a study of blood T cell repertoires in COVID-19. Overall study context: Acute and convalescent COVID-19 samples came from the United States, Italy and Spain.

The V end was cut by 4 bases, the J end by 0 bases, with 8 bases between. Per the germline V gene, CDR1 is SGHTA and CDR2 is FQGTGA. The CDR3 loop spans 14 amino acids. Libraries were prepared by immunoSEQ multiplex PCR; TCRdb keeps only in-frame clonotypes and omits some of them. Seen here are roughly 100,000 clones, approximately 80% observed once, and the top ten hold 12%. Specimen: peripheral blood. This chain connects TRBV7-3 to TRBJ2-3; D not certain. The sequence was collected from a human donor in a cohort sampled during active COVID-19. The CDR3 loop is CASSSVPSTDTQYF. CDR3 nucleotides: TGTGCCAGCAGCTCGGTTCCTAGCACAGATACGCAGTATTTT. Combining the CDR3 with reference TRBV7-3 and TRBJ2-3 gives the whole variable domain GAGVSQTPSNKVTEKGKYVELRCDPISGHTALYWYRQSLGQGPEFLIYFQGTGAADDSGLPNDRFFAVRPEGSVSTLKIQRTERGDSAVYLCASSSVPSTDTQYFGPGTRLTVL.